Shown below are 20 T cell receptor beta chains from a single sample sequenced in a study of T cell changes during pregnancy in multiple sclerosis. Sequencing was performed with immunoSEQ multiplex PCR; in TCRdb, only in-frame clones are kept and a portion is missing. The top ten hold roughly a tenth of the sample, which has fewer than 60,000 clones, about 90% seen once. Sample: CD8+ T cells from peripheral blood mononuclear cells, taken after pregnancy. These receptors were obtained from a female donor with multiple sclerosis, enrolled in a pregnancy study.

The V gene is TRBV6-5, the J gene TRBJ2-3, with 7 bases identical to TRBD2. The CDR3 is 14 amino acids. Trimming removed 4 bases from V and 5 bases from J; junction bases left unmatched: 6. Germline V CDR1 and CDR2: MNHEY, SVGAGI. CDR3 sequence: CASSFGGGGDTQYF. In nucleotides, the CDR3 is TGTGCCAGCAGTTTTGGGGGGGGAGGAGATACGCAGTATTTT.

The gene calls are TRBV6-5 and TRBJ2-3; D remains ambiguous. The CDR3 totals 11 residues. V was clipped by 5 bases and J by 4 bases, with 4 bases between them. CDR1 and CDR2 from the germline V gene are MNHEY and SVGAGI. CDR3 sequence reads: CASSRADTQYF. CDR3 sequence (DNA): TGTGCCAGCAGTAGAGCAGATACGCAGTATTTT.

The chain recombines TRBV13 with TRBJ2-1, with 10 bases aligning to TRBD1. J lost 4 bases, V lost 5 bases, and 8 bases had no gene match. The germline V gene has CDR1 PRHDT and CDR2 FYEKMQ (reference sequence). CDR3 length: 16 amino acids. The CDR3 bases are TGTGCCAGCAGCCCGACGACAGGGGGCGTATACAATGAGCAGTTCTTC. It codes for CASSPTTGGVYNEQFF.

This clone was detected once. This chain uses TRBV30 with TRBJ2-4; 9 bases agree with TRBD1. J was trimmed by 5 bases and V by 5 bases; bases with no gene match: 4. The CDR3 totals 13 residues. Germline CDR1 and CDR2: GTSNPN and SVGIG (reference sequence). The CDR3 DNA follows: TGTGCCTGGGGGACAGGGATGGAAAACATTCAGTACTTC. As protein: CAWGTGMENIQYF.

The J gene is TRBJ1-2, the V gene TRBV5-4, with D possibly TRBD1 on 5 matching bases. The V gene lost 6 bases and the J gene lost 4 bases, with 19 bases spanning the gap. This CDR3 contains 15 residues. Germline CDR1 is SGHNT and CDR2 is YYREEE (reference sequence). The CDR3 spells CASNQIPDRFYGYTF. CDR3 DNA: TGTGCCAGCAACCAAATCCCCGACAGATTCTATGGCTACACCTTC.

The chain recombines TRBV9 with TRBJ1-2; TRBD1 might be the D (6 bases). This CDR3 has 16 amino acids. Trimming took off 0 bases at V and 2 bases at J, with 14 bases between the two ends. CDR1 is SGDLS, CDR2 YYNGEE, per germline. In DNA form, the CDR3 reads TGTGCCAGCAGCGTAGCTACAGGGACGCCAAACTATGGCTACACCTTC. It specifies CASSVATGTPNYGYTF.

Here the CDR3 DNA reads TGTGCCAGCAGTGAGGGACTAGCGGGTGGAAATGAGCAGTTCTTC. It codes for CASSEGLAGGNEQFF. The chain joins TRBV6-1 to TRBJ2-1; TRBD2 aligns across 12 bases. J gave up 7 bases and V 3 bases, and 4 bases lay outside the gene matches. This CDR3 is built from 15 residues. The germline CDR1 and CDR2 sequences are MNHNS and SASEGT.

The chain has TRBV7-9 and TRBJ1-2; 7 nucleotides agree with TRBD1. Germline CDR1 and CDR2: SEHNR and FQNEAQ (reference sequence). The CDR3 has 12 amino acids. V shed 3 bases and J 6 bases; nucleotides not matched to a gene: 1. CDR3 sequence: CASSFGTDGYTF. In DNA, the CDR3 is TGTGCCAGCAGCTTCGGGACAGATGGCTACACCTTC.

CDR3: CSVGQGEGSPLHF. In DNA, the CDR3 is TGCAGCGTTGGACAGGGCGAAGGGTCACCCCTCCACTTT. V usage is TRBV29-1 and J usage is TRBJ1-6; TRBD1 agrees at 7 bases. Germline loops: CDR1 SQVTM, CDR2 ANQGSEA. V lost 4 bases to trimming and J lost 10 bases; unmatched junction nucleotides: 7. The CDR3 covers 13 residues.

The chain uses TRBV5-5 and TRBJ2-7; TRBD2 might be the D (6 bases). V lost 3 bases, J lost 6 bases, and 10 bases lay in between. This CDR3 is 12 amino acids long. Germline V CDR1 and CDR2: SGHKS, YYEKEE (reference sequence). CDR3 coding DNA: TGTGCCAGCAGCTGGGACTCGCGCGAGCAGTACTTC. It yields the protein CASSWDSREQYF.

This clone has only a few counts. The J gene is TRBJ1-1, the V gene TRBV2, with a weak D call TRBD1 (6 bases). Between the trimmed V and J ends, which lost 3 bases and 8 bases, there was a span of 19 bases. Germline V gives CDR1 SNHLY, CDR2 FYNNEI. This CDR3 is 15 amino acids long. The CDR3 reads CASSDLTGGIREAFF. The CDR3 nucleotides are TGTGCCAGCAGTGACCTGACAGGTGGAATCCGCGAAGCTTTCTTT. Complete variable domain (other parts from reference TRBV2 and TRBJ1-1): EPEVTQTPSHQVTQMGQEVILRCVPISNHLYFYWYRQILGQKVEFLVSFYNNEISEKSEIFDDQFSVERPDGSNFTLKIRSTKLEDSAMYFCASSDLTGGIREAFFGQGTRLTVV.

The chain recombines TRBV6-5 with TRBJ2-1; a possible D gene is TRBD1 (5 bases). The V end was cut by 2 bases, the J end by 4 bases, with 9 bases between. The CDR3 covers 14 residues. Germline-derived CDR1 and CDR2 are MNHEY and SVGAGI. The CDR3 protein is CASSYLGVYNEQFF. CDR3 DNA: TGTGCCAGCAGTTACCTAGGGGTGTACAATGAGCAGTTCTTC.

The chain carries TRBV7-6 and TRBJ2-2; TRBD1 aligns across 8 bases. The CDR3 runs 15 residues. V gave up 6 bases and J gave up 2 bases; unmatched junction bases: 5. CDR1 SGHVS and CDR2 FNYEAQ come from the germline V gene. DNA for the CDR3: TGTGCCAGCAGGGCCACAGGGGGAAACACCGGGGAGCTGTTTTTT. It specifies CASRATGGNTGELFF.

V usage is TRBV7-6 and J usage is TRBJ2-3; 9 nucleotides line up with TRBD2. Germline V gene sequence: CDR1 SGHVS, CDR2 FNYEAQ. The CDR3 spans 15 residues. Unmatched junction bases numbered 3, after V lost 2 bases and J lost 3 bases. The CDR3 region has the DNA TGTGCCAGCAGCTTAACTAGCGGGTTTACAGATACGCAGTATTTT. Translation gives CASSLTSGFTDTQYF.

CDR3 sequence: CATSREAELQPQHF. CDR3 bases: TGTGCCACCAGCAGAGAAGCGGAGTTGCAGCCCCAGCATTTT. J is TRBJ1-5 and V is TRBV15; D unclear. The germline CDR1 and CDR2 sequences are LNHNV and YYDKDF (reference sequence). CDR3 length: 14 residues. V was shortened by 0 bases and J by 7 bases, with 10 bases between the two germline ends.

The chain links TRBV4-1 to TRBJ2-5; TRBD2 aligns across 9 bases. Germline V gene sequence: CDR1 MGHRA, CDR2 YSYEKL. The CDR3 consists of 18 residues. J was trimmed by 0 bases and V by 2 bases; bases with no gene match: 10. The CDR3 protein is CASSQNLAGNQDQETQYF. CDR3 DNA sequence: TGCGCCAGCAGCCAAAATCTAGCGGGAAACCAGGACCAAGAGACCCAGTACTTC.

This clone was seen just once. The rearrangement joins TRBV19 to TRBJ2-7; perhaps TRBD1 as D (6 bases). This CDR3 spans 13 amino acids. With 1 base removed from V and 2 bases from J, the gap between germline ends came to 6 bases. CDR1 and CDR2 from the germline V gene are LNHDA and SQIVND (reference sequence). In nucleotides, the CDR3 is TGTGCCAGTAGTATAGGGGACACCTACGAGCAGTACTTC. Protein product: CASSIGDTYEQYF.

This clone is a singleton in its sample. The J gene is TRBJ2-2, the V gene TRBV21-1; TRBD1 is the table's D call, not checked against the DNA. TRBV21-1 is tagged as a pseudogene. The CDR3 is 13 residues long. The CDR3 loop reads CASSKDRAGELFF. CDR3 nucleotides: TGTGCCAGCAGCAAAGACAGGGCGGGGGAGCTGTTTTTT.

The V call is TRBV9, the J call TRBJ2-2; 7 bases align to TRBD1. Germline V gene data show CDR1 as SGDLS and CDR2 as YYNGEE. Trimming cost V 0 bases and J 7 bases; bases outside gene matches: 9. This CDR3 contains 16 residues. CDR3 coding DNA: TGTGCCAGCAGCGTAGCTAAAGGGGGCGCGTACGGGGAGCTGTTTTTT. Translating gives CASSVAKGGAYGELFF.

The chain combines TRBV7-6 with TRBJ2-7; TRBD1 matches at 8 bases. The CDR3 loop spans 14 amino acids. Per germline, CDR1 SGHVS and CDR2 FNYEAQ. Germline trimming cut 5 bases from V and 3 bases from J; bases unmatched to any gene: 6. The CDR3 loop is CASSAGQGDYEQYF. DNA for the CDR3: TGTGCCAGCAGCGCCGGACAGGGAGACTACGAGCAGTACTTC.